The 20 T cell receptor beta chains below come from one sample, sequenced in a study of T cells after yellow fever vaccination. TCRdb itself ran the 5' RACE reads through MiXCR, one entry per CDR3 protein. The data contain about 340,000 distinct CDR3 sequences, around an eighth of them singletons. The sequences come from CD4+ T cells sorted from PBMCs, collected 15 days after the yellow fever booster vaccination. The receptors derive from a man younger than 30 who received the YFV17D yellow fever vaccine.

The chain employs TRBV19 and TRBJ2-1; 9 nucleotides line up with TRBD2. The CDR3 spans 15 residues. The trim removed 4 bases at V and 4 bases at J, leaving 5 bases unmatched. Per germline, CDR1 LNHDA and CDR2 SQIVND (reference sequence). CDR3 region: CASSTTSGGYNEQFF. The CDR3 coding sequence is TGTGCCAGTAGTACGACTAGCGGAGGATACAATGAGCAGTTCTTC.

CDR3: CASSPGGRGPLNQPQHF. The DNA for the CDR3 is TGTGCCAGCAGCCCGGGGGGCAGGGGGCCACTAAATCAGCCCCAGCATTTT. V and J are TRBV11-2 and TRBJ1-5; 8 nucleotides match TRBD1. The CDR3 has 17 residues. V lost 5 bases, J lost 4 bases, and 13 bases stayed unmatched. The germline V gene encodes CDR1 SGHAT and CDR2 FQNNGV. The variable domain in full, with the rest retrieved from reference TRBV11-2 and TRBJ1-5, is EAGVAQSPRYKIIEKRQSVAFWCNPISGHATLYWYQQILGQGPKLLIQFQNNGVVDDSQLPKDRFSAERLKGVDSTLKIQPAKLEDSAVYLCASSPGGRGPLNQPQHFGDGTRLSIL.

The chain recombines TRBV29-1 with TRBJ2-2; D gene ambiguous. This CDR3 region has 11 residues. Trimming took 6 bases from V and 6 from J, leaving 8 bases between them. Germline V gives CDR1 SQVTM, CDR2 ANQGSEA. This CDR3 reads CSVSRAGELFF. CDR3 coding DNA: TGCAGCGTGAGCCGGGCCGGGGAGCTGTTTTTT.

The chain uses TRBV28 and TRBJ2-7, with D perhaps matching TRBD2 (7 bases). Trimming took 3 bases from V and 12 from J, leaving 24 bases between them. The CDR3 length is 15 residues. The germline V gene has CDR1 MDHEN and CDR2 SYDVKM. This CDR3 is CASSLGGGRNRRLYV. For the CDR3, the DNA is TGTGCCAGCAGTTTGGGGGGGGGCCGTAATCGTCGGCTGTACGTC.

This chain joins TRBV20-1 and TRBJ2-5; 11 nucleotides align to TRBD2. The CDR3 length is 15 residues. Germline CDR1 and CDR2: DFQATT and SNEGSKA (reference sequence). Losses at the gene ends were 0 bases for V and 5 bases for J; bases not matched to a gene: 5. CDR3 residues: CSARDLTSGVETQYF. The CDR3 coding sequence is TGCAGTGCTAGAGATCTGACTAGCGGGGTTGAGACCCAGTACTTC.

V usage is TRBV4-1 and J usage is TRBJ1-1; 7 positions match TRBD1. This CDR3 is built from 16 residues. The germline V gene has CDR1 MGHRA and CDR2 YSYEKL. After removal of 5 bases from V and 1 base from J, the junction contained 10 bases not matched to a gene. The DNA for the CDR3 is TGCGCCAGCAGCAACGGACAGGTACGGAGGAACACTGAAGCTTTCTTT. Protein sequence: CASSNGQVRRNTEAFF.

This clonotype was observed many times. This chain joins TRBV5-6 and TRBJ2-1; D is ambiguous. This CDR3 contains 16 residues. Germline V CDR1 and CDR2: SGHDT, YYEEEE. Trimming removed 0 bases from V and 2 bases from J, with 12 bases in between. CDR3 nucleotide sequence: TGTGCCAGCAGCTTGGCCAAGGGATCCACCTACAATGAGCAGTTCTTC. This gives the protein CASSLAKGSTYNEQFF.

This chain uses TRBV18 with TRBJ1-2; unclear D gene. Trimming took 0 bases from V and 8 from J, leaving 13 bases between them. The germline V gene has CDR1 KGHSH and CDR2 LQKENI. The CDR3 spans 14 residues. In DNA form, the CDR3 reads TGTGCCAGCTCACCACCGTTGTATGACCGGGGCTACACCTTC. Its translation is CASSPPLYDRGYTF.

The rearrangement links TRBV7-2 to TRBJ1-1; TRBD1 is a possible D gene (5 bases). Germline CDR1 is SGHTA and CDR2 is FQGNSA. The CDR3 covers 14 residues. The V gene lost 5 bases and the J gene lost 1 base, with 11 bases spanning the gap. The CDR3 DNA follows: TGTGCCAGCAGCGCACAGGTTGGGAACACTGAAGCTTTCTTT. Translated: CASSAQVGNTEAFF.

This clonotype was found a few times. The rearrangement joins TRBV5-1 to TRBJ2-2; perhaps TRBD2 as D (5 bases). This CDR3 is 13 amino acids long. In germline, CDR1 is SGHRS, CDR2 YFSETQ. V lost 4 bases and J lost 14, with 18 bases in between. The CDR3 DNA reads TGCGCCAGCAGCAAGGGCCCCTCGGAGGCCCTGTTTTTT. Its translation is CASSKGPSEALFF.

This rearrangement joins TRBV6-5 to TRBJ1-6, with TRBD1 matching over 7 bases. V lost 0 bases, J lost 7 bases, and 0 bases stayed unmatched. The CDR3 runs 14 residues. Germline values: CDR1 MNHEY, CDR2 SVGAGI. The CDR3 is CASSYSQGNSPLHF. The CDR3 nucleotides are TGTGCCAGCAGTTACTCACAGGGGAATTCACCCCTCCACTTT.

This chain uses TRBV4-2 with TRBJ1-3, with no clear D. Trimming took 2 bases from V and 0 from J, leaving 8 bases between them. Germline-derived CDR1 and CDR2 are LGHNA and YNFKEQ. This CDR3 is 15 amino acids long. The CDR3 nucleotides read TGTGCCAGCAGCCAACAAGGGAGCTCTGGAAACACCATATATTTT. Protein sequence: CASSQQGSSGNTIYF.

Only a few counts were recorded for this clonotype. This chain links TRBV11-3 with TRBJ2-7, with TRBD1 as a possible D gene (6 bases). The CDR3 spans 14 residues. V was trimmed by 4 bases and J by 2 bases, leaving 12 bases between them. Per the germline V gene, CDR1 is SGHNT and CDR2 is YENEEA. The CDR3 loop is CASSSRDKPYEQYF. CDR3 in DNA: TGTGCCAGCAGCTCCCGGGACAAGCCCTACGAGCAGTACTTC.

The rearrangement uses TRBV7-2 and TRBJ2-1, with TRBD1 identical over 8 bases. The CDR3 sequence is 16 residues long. Germline V gives CDR1 SGHTA, CDR2 FQGNSA. The trim removed 5 bases at V and 10 bases at J, leaving 16 bases unmatched. This CDR3 is CASSPATPAQGAEQFF. The CDR3 DNA is TGTGCCAGCAGCCCCGCCACCCCCGCCCAGGGGGCGGAGCAGTTCTTC.

This chain joins TRBV18 and TRBJ2-2; D not certain. The germline V gene encodes CDR1 KGHSH and CDR2 LQKENI. There are 13 residues in the CDR3. V gave up 6 bases and J gave up 8 bases, with 13 bases separating them. The CDR3 reads CASSPRMPGELFF. Written as DNA, the CDR3 is TGTGCCAGCTCCCCCCGCATGCCAGGGGAGCTGTTTTTT.

This clonotype was counted a few times. This rearrangement joins TRBV12-3 or TRBV12-4 to TRBJ2-5, with 7 bases that match TRBD1. J was trimmed by 4 bases and V by 6 bases; bases with no gene match: 8. CDR3 size: 14 residues. The CDR3 sequence is CASRLDRVRETQYF. The CDR3 bases are TGTGCCAGCAGACTAGACAGGGTTAGAGAGACCCAGTACTTC.

This chain links TRBV6-2 or TRBV6-3 with TRBJ1-5; 7 nucleotides align to TRBD1. This CDR3 has 14 amino acids. V lost 6 bases to trimming and J lost 6 bases; unmatched junction nucleotides: 8. CDR1 and CDR2 from the germline V gene are MNHEY and SVGEGT. The CDR3 reads CASRLTGLVQPQHF. The CDR3 DNA follows: TGTGCCAGCAGACTGACAGGGTTGGTTCAGCCCCAGCATTTT.

This clonotype was seen only a few times. The chain is built from TRBV5-1 and TRBJ2-4; 11 positions match TRBD2. CDR1 is SGHRS and CDR2 is YFSETQ in the germline V gene. The CDR3 covers 16 residues. J lost 7 bases, V lost 1 base, and 7 bases had no gene match. DNA for the CDR3: TGCGCCAGCAGCTTGCAACTAGCGGGGGCTCCGAACATTCAGTACTTC. Translated, it gives CASSLQLAGAPNIQYF.

This clonotype was counted only a few times. V and J are TRBV7-9 and TRBJ1-1, with D unclear. V lost 5 bases to trimming and J lost 3 bases, with 10 bases between them. The CDR3 totals 13 residues. Germline V gives CDR1 SEHNR, CDR2 FQNEAQ (reference sequence). This CDR3 reads CASSPAGYTEAFF. CDR3 coding DNA: TGTGCCAGCAGCCCCGCAGGCTACACTGAAGCTTTCTTT.

This clonotype was observed at least ten times. The DNA of the CDR3 is TGTGCCAGCAGCTTCTGGTCGGGAAGCCCGACCCACACCGAGCAGTACGTC. Its protein is CASSFWSGSPTHTEQYV. V gene TRBV7-9 combines with J gene TRBJ2-7, with a possible D match to TRBD2 (5 bases). The CDR3 is made up of 17 amino acids. V lost 3 bases, J lost 6 bases, and 24 bases lay in between. The germline CDR1 and CDR2 sequences are SEHNR and FQNEAQ (reference sequence).